Listed below are T cell receptor beta chains from one sample, sequenced in a study of identifying expanded T cells in peripheral blood. The assay was immunoSEQ multiplex PCR, and TCRdb's table has in-frame clones only and misses some. The table has some 95,000 clones, roughly 86% seen once. Sequencing was done on a sample of blood. The receptors derive from a person aged 18 to 75 in good health. Both conserved end residues are part of each CDR3. Each record gives: clone size, D gene, V gene, J gene, CDR3 DNA, CDR3 protein. The D gene is left open where the match is weak. Where a row states a size, it is once, few, many or the class of an expanded clone; other rows omit it.

.	TRBD2	TRBV9	TRBJ2-3	TGTGCCAGCAGCGGGGTGAGCGGGGGGGCCGATACGCAGTATTTT	CASSGVSGGADTQYF
.	.	TRBV7-8	TRBJ1-2	TGTGCCAGCAGCTTATTGGACACTTCTAACTATGGCTACACCTTC	CASSLLDTSNYGYTF
.	TRBD2	TRBV28	TRBJ2-3	TGTGCCAGCAGTTTACTTGCGGTAGCGGGGACTAGCGGGTATACGCAGTATTTT	CASSLLAVAGTSGYTQYF
.	.	TRBV5-4	TRBJ2-7	TGTGCCAGCAGCCCGCCAGGGCAGGGGTTGGGTTACGAGCAGTACTTC	CASSPPGQGLGYEQYF
.	.	TRBV30	TRBJ1-2	TGTGCCTGGCTCGGGAAAGGGCGGGACTATGGCTACACCTTC	CAWLGKGRDYGYTF
.	.	TRBV2	TRBJ2-2	TGTGCCAGCAGTGAAGCGAAGTGGGGGGGCTACACCGGGGAGCTGTTTTTT	CASSEAKWGGYTGELFF
.	TRBD1	TRBV4-1	TRBJ2-7	TGCGCCAGCAGCCCCGGGACAGGGGCAACCTACGAGCAGTACTTC	CASSPGTGATYEQYF
.	.	TRBV5-1	TRBJ2-3	TGCGCCAGCAGCACGGAGGTCCGTAGCACAGATACGCAGTATTTT	CASSTEVRSTDTQYF
.	.	TRBV7-6	TRBJ1-4	TGTGCCAGCAGCGCCTCGGGAGGGGGTTTTAATGAAAAACTGTTTTTT	CASSASGGGFNEKLFF
.	TRBD1	TRBV19	TRBJ1-5	TGTGCCAGTAGTATCTTTGGACAGGTTAAGGGCCAGCCCCAGCATTTT	CASSIFGQVKGQPQHF
once	.	TRBV18	TRBJ2-6	TGTGCCAGCTCACCATGGCCCGGCGGGGCCCCTGGGGCCAACGTCCTGACTTTC	CASSPWPGGAPGANVLTF
.	.	TRBV2	TRBJ2-1	TGTGCCAGCAGTGAAACGGCTGTAGTATCGCATGAGCAGTTCTTC	CASSETAVVSHEQFF
.	.	TRBV16	TRBJ1-4	TGTGCCAGCAGCCTCGGGGCAGGGTCTAATGAAAAACTGTTTTTT	CASSLGAGSNEKLFF
once	TRBD1	TRBV7-2	TRBJ2-1	TGTGCCAGCAGCTTAAGCCGGGACAGGGTGGATGAGCAGTTCTTC	CASSLSRDRVDEQFF
.	TRBD2	TRBV5-3	TRBJ2-1	TGTGCCAGAAGCCCGAGACTAGCGGAGCCAAACAATGAGCAGTTCTTC	CARSPRLAEPNNEQFF
once	TRBD1	TRBV6-5	TRBJ1-2	TGTGCCAGCAGTTTCCAACAGGGGTATGGCTACACCTTC	CASSFQQGYGYTF
.	TRBD2	TRBV19	TRBJ2-1	TGTGCCAGTAGTACCAACGAAGGTAGCGGGTTTGTGCGGCAGTTCTTC	CASSTNEGSGFVRQFF
.	.	TRBV7-3	TRBJ1-2	TGTGCCAGCAGCTTAGAGGAATCGGGTCCCTATGGCTACACCTTC	CASSLEESGPYGYTF
few	.	TRBV7-2	TRBJ2-5	TGTGCCAGCACCGCGGGACGGCGAGAGACCCAGTACTTC	CASTAGRRETQYF
.	.	TRBV19	TRBJ2-3	TGTGCCACCCGCAGGGAAGATACGCAGTATTTT	CATRREDTQYF
few	.	TRBV30	TRBJ1-5	TGTGCCTGGAGTTTGTCAAGCAATCAGCCCCAGCATTTT	CAWSLSSNQPQHF
once	.	TRBV2	TRBJ2-6	TGTGCCAGCAGTGGGTTTCGTCTGTCTGGGGCCAACGTCCTGACTTTC	CASSGFRLSGANVLTF
.	TRBD2	TRBV10-3	TRBJ2-1	TGTGCCATCGGCACCATCGGGGCTAGCGGGTCCTACAATGAGCAGTTCTTC	CAIGTIGASGSYNEQFF
.	.	TRBV12-5	TRBJ1-5	TGTGCTAGTGGTTTGGCCGAGACTAGCAATCAGCCCCAGCATTTT	CASGLAETSNQPQHF
.	TRBD1	TRBV14	TRBJ1-2	TGTGCCAGCAGCCCCGTGCCACAGGGGGCGCGATATGGCTACACCTTC	CASSPVPQGARYGYTF
.	.	TRBV11-3	TRBJ1-1	TGTGCCAGCAGCCGAGCCAGGGCGTACCCTGAAGCTTTCTTT	CASSRARAYPEAFF
.	.	TRBV9	TRBJ2-5	TGTGCCAGCAGCGTAGGCGGGACGGAGGACCAAGAGACCCAGTACTTC	CASSVGGTEDQETQYF
.	.	TRBV20-1	TRBJ1-2	TGCAGTGCAACAGCAAACTATGGCTACACCTTC	CSATANYGYTF
.	TRBD1	TRBV23-1	TRBJ1-2	TGCGCCAGCAGTCAATCTTCGACAGGGGGCTATGGCTACACCTTC	CASSQSSTGGYGYTF
.	.	TRBV9	TRBJ2-7	TGTGCCAGCAGCACCCGGAAGGGGGTTCCAACCTACGAGCAGTACTTC	CASSTRKGVPTYEQYF
once	TRBD2	TRBV15	TRBJ2-3	TGTGCCACCAGCAGACGAGTACTAGCGGGGGTGGGCTTGAATACGCAGTATTTT	CATSRRVLAGVGLNTQYF
.	.	TRBV7-9	TRBJ1-2	TGTGCCAGCAGCTTAGGTCGGCAGGACTACGCCATTTATGGCTACACCTTC	CASSLGRQDYAIYGYTF
.	.	TRBV27	TRBJ1-1	TGTGCCAGCAGTCTCGGGGGGCGGAACACTGAAGCTTTCTTT	CASSLGGRNTEAFF
.	.	TRBV5-1	TRBJ2-7	TGCGCCAGCAGCTATGGACAGACTTCCTACGAGCAGTACTTC	CASSYGQTSYEQYF
few	.	TRBV6-6	TRBJ1-2	TGTGCCAGCAGTAGGGAAGGGGATGGCTACACCTTC	CASSREGDGYTF
.	.	TRBV10-3	TRBJ2-7	TGTGCCATCATGTTGAACAAAGACTCCTACGAGCAGTACTTC	CAIMLNKDSYEQYF
.	TRBD2	TRBV2	TRBJ2-1	TGTGCCAGCGAAGAGCGGGGCCCCCCCTACAATGAGCAGTTCTTC	CASEERGPPYNEQFF
once	.	TRBV15	TRBJ1-4	TGTGCCACCAGCACAGTGACGAATAATGAAAAACTGTTTTTT	CATSTVTNNEKLFF
.	TRBD1	TRBV5-1	TRBJ1-1	TGCGCCAGCAGCTCTACAACAGGGGGAGGTCACACTGAAGCTTTCTTT	CASSSTTGGGHTEAFF
.	.	TRBV6-1	TRBJ1-5	TGTGCCAGCAGTGTTAGTTTTGGGAATCAGCCCCAGCATTTT	CASSVSFGNQPQHF
.	TRBD1	TRBV6-5	TRBJ1-2	TGTGCCAGCAGTTACTCGAACAGGGGGCCCTATGGCTACACCTTC	CASSYSNRGPYGYTF
.	.	TRBV14	TRBJ2-7	TGTGCCAGCAGCCAAGAGTCAGGGGCGGTATTTCAGTACTTC	CASSQESGAVFQYF
.	TRBD2	TRBV19	TRBJ2-3	TGTGCCAGTAGTGGAGCGGGGGGGTTCACAGATACGCAGTATTTT	CASSGAGGFTDTQYF
.	.	TRBV2	TRBJ1-2	TGTGCCAGCAGTGAACAGGCATATGGCTACACCTTC	CASSEQAYGYTF
.	TRBD1	TRBV9	TRBJ2-2	TGTGCCAGCAGCGTAAGTCCTAACCCAGGGGGAAGAACCGGGGAGCTGTTTTTT	CASSVSPNPGGRTGELFF
.	TRBD2	TRBV6-5	TRBJ2-1	TGTGCCAGCAGTTACTCGACTAGCGGGGAGCAGTTCTTC	CASSYSTSGEQFF
.	.	TRBV12-5	TRBJ2-1	TGTGCTAGTGGTTTGGTATCTGGGGGGTTTTACAATGAGCAGTTCTTC	CASGLVSGGFYNEQFF
.	TRBD1	TRBV7-9	TRBJ2-3	TGTGCCAGTATAAGGACAGGGGGTACAGATACGCAGTATTTT	CASIRTGGTDTQYF
.	.	TRBV9	TRBJ2-3	TGTGCCAGCAGCGTAGCTGGCGGGGACACAGATACGCAGTATTTT	CASSVAGGDTDTQYF
.	.	TRBV27	TRBJ1-1	TGTGCCAGCAGTTCCCTGGGGAGCCGGGCTAGCACTGAAGCTTTCTTT	CASSSLGSRASTEAFF
.	.	TRBV7-2	TRBJ2-1	TGTGCCAGCAGCTTAATGGGGGGCTCCTACAATGAGCAGTTCTTC	CASSLMGGSYNEQFF
once	.	TRBV9	TRBJ2-3	TGTGCCAGCAGCGTAGAATTTAGAGGGGCTAGCACAGATACGCAGTATTTT	CASSVEFRGASTDTQYF
.	.	TRBV9	TRBJ1-2	TGTGCCAGCAAGGAGACAGGAAACTATGGCTACACCTTC	CASKETGNYGYTF